A single sample is the source of the 2 T cell receptor beta chains below, sequenced in a study of CD8+ T cells in alopecia areata. Treatment of the sample: oral pan-JAK inhibitor, 5-10 mg twice daily. RNA was isolated and reverse transcribed to cDNA, the sequencing template. The protocol was immunoSEQ multiplex PCR, while the TCRdb copy is restricted to in-frame clones and leaves out a portion. In the table there are hundreds of thousands of clones, about 62% of which are singletons. Sequences were derived from CD4+ T cells sorted from blood, sampled between weeks 51 and 54, from a patient treated with tofacitinib. These receptors were collected from a human donor with alopecia areata.

The chain uses TRBV5-6 and TRBJ2-5; D call uncertain. The CDR3 sequence is 14 residues long. V lost 4 bases to trimming and J lost 1 base, with 11 bases between them. In germline, CDR1 is SGHDT, CDR2 YYEEEE. CDR3 DNA: TGTGCCAGCAGCGTTGCCGACTTCCAAGAGACCCAGTACTTC. It specifies CASSVADFQETQYF.

The rearrangement uses TRBV7-9 and TRBJ1-1; TRBD1 might be the D (5 bases). V was cut by 1 base and J by 4 bases, with 13 bases left in between. Germline CDR1 and CDR2: SEHNR and FQNEAQ (reference sequence). The CDR3 runs 15 residues. CDR3 in DNA: TGTGCCAGCAGCTTAGGAGCAGGGAGAGGCACTGAAGCTTTCTTT. Encoded protein: CASSLGAGRGTEAFF.